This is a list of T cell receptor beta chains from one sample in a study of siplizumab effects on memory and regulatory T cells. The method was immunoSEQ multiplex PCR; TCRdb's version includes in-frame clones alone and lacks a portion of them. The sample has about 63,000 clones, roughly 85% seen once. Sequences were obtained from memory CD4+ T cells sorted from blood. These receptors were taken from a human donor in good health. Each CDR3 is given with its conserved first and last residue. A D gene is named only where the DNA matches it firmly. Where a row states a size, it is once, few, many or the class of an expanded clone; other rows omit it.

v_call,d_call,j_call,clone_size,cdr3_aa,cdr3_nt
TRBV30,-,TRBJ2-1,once,CSFRGGGSRHEQFF,TGTAGTTTTCGCGGGGGCGGGAGTCGACATGAGCAGTTCTTC
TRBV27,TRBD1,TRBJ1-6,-,CASSFNRGGNSPLHF,TGTGCCAGCAGTTTTAACAGGGGAGGTAATTCACCCCTCCACTTT
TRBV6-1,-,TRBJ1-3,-,CASSAHRESGNTIYF,TGTGCCAGCAGTGCCCACCGGGAATCTGGAAACACCATATATTTT
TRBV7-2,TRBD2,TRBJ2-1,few,CASSRLAGGYNEQFF,TGTGCCAGCAGCAGACTAGCGGGGGGGTACAATGAGCAGTTCTTC
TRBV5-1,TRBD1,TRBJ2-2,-,CASSLAGQGNTGELFF,TGCGCCAGCAGCTTGGCGGGACAGGGGAACACCGGGGAGCTGTTTTTT
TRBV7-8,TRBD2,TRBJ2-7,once,CASSLIAGGSNEQYF,TGTGCCAGCAGCTTAATAGCGGGGGGGTCCAACGAGCAGTACTTC
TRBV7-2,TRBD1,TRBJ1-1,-,CASSYRTGGTEAFF,TGTGCCAGCAGCTACCGGACAGGGGGCACTGAAGCTTTCTTT
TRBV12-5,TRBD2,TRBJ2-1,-,CASGSRGGYNEQFF,TGTGCTAGTGGGTCCCGGGGGGGGTACAATGAGCAGTTCTTC
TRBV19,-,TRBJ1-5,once,CASRVQVSGGGDQPQHF,TGTGCCAGTAGGGTTCAAGTGTCTGGAGGGGGAGATCAGCCCCAGCATTTT
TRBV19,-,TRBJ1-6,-,CASSMGYNSPLHF,TGTGCCAGTAGTATGGGTTATAATTCACCCCTCCACTTT
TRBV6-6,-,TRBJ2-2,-,CASSPIRETNTGELFF,TGTGCCAGCAGTCCCATCAGGGAAACGAACACCGGGGAGCTGTTTTTT
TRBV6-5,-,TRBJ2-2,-,CASSPQMVTGELFF,TGTGCCAGCAGCCCCCAAATGGTTACCGGGGAGCTGTTTTTT
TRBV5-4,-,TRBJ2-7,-,CASSSSQGREQYF,TGTGCCAGCAGCTCCTCCCAAGGGCGCGAGCAGTACTTC
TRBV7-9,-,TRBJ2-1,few,CASSLSWQTYNEQFF,TGTGCCAGCAGCTTATCCTGGCAGACCTACAATGAGCAGTTCTTC
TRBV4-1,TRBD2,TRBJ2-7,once,CASSLALSGEYEQYF,TGCGCCAGCAGCCTGGCCCTTAGCGGGGAGTACGAGCAGTACTTC
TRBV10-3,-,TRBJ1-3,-,CAIGSGSGNTIYF,TGTGCCATCGGCTCGGGATCCGGAAACACCATATATTTT
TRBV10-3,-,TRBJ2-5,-,CAISDINQETQYF,TGTGCCATCAGTGACATCAACCAAGAGACCCAGTACTTC
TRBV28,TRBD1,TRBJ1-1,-,CASTRQGYTEAFF,TGTGCCAGCACGAGACAGGGGTACACTGAAGCTTTCTTT
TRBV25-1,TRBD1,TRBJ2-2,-,CASSLNEGQGNTGELFF,TGTGCCAGCAGTTTGAACGAGGGACAGGGGAACACCGGGGAGCTGTTTTTT
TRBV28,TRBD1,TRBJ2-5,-,CASSLRGRKTQYF,TGTGCCAGCAGTTTGAGGGGGCGGAAGACCCAGTACTTC
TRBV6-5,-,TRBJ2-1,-,CASSPPFSYNEQFF,TGTGCCAGCAGTCCCCCCTTCTCCTACAATGAGCAGTTCTTC
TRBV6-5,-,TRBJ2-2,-,CASSYSTAANTGELFF,TGTGCCAGCAGTTACTCGACGGCGGCGAACACCGGGGAGCTGTTTTTT
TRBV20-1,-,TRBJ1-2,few,CSARTDYGYTF,TGCAGTGCTAGAACAGACTATGGCTACACCTTC
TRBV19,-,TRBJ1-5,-,CASSIGSQPQHF,TGTGCCAGTAGTATCGGGAGTCAGCCCCAGCATTTT
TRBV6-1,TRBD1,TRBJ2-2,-,CASSERTGSGELFF,TGTGCCAGCAGTGAAAGGACAGGCTCCGGGGAGCTGTTTTTT
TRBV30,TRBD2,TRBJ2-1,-,CAWSGIVGTSGGGSYNEQFF,TGTGCCTGGAGTGGTATCGTCGGGACTAGCGGGGGGGGCTCCTACAATGAGCAGTTCTTC
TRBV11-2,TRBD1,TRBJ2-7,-,CASSFGTGPSYEQYF,TGTGCCAGCAGCTTCGGGACAGGGCCATCCTACGAGCAGTACTTC
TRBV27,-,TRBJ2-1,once,CASTQLDRKNNEQFF,TGTGCCAGCACCCAGTTGGACCGAAAGAACAATGAGCAGTTCTTC
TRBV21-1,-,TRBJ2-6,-,CASSRDSLLGANVLTF,TGTGCCAGCAGCCGGGACAGCCTCTTAGGGGCCAACGTCCTGACTTTC
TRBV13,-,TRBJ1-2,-,CASSFRGGRNYGYTF,TGTGCCAGCAGCTTCCGGGGGGGACGGAACTATGGCTACACCTTC
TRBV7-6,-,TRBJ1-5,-,CASSLASGLNQPQHF,TGTGCCAGCAGCTTAGCTTCCGGACTCAATCAGCCCCAGCATTTT
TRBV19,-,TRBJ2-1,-,CASSIDSGRNEQFF,TGTGCCAGTAGTATAGATTCAGGGAGGAATGAGCAGTTCTTC
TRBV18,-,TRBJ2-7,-,CASSPWEGPDEQYF,TGTGCCAGCTCACCTTGGGAAGGACCCGACGAGCAGTACTTC
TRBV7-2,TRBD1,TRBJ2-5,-,CASSTRQGAQTQYF,TGTGCCAGCAGCACCAGACAGGGGGCGCAGACCCAGTACTTC
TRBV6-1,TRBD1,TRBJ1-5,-,CASRQGAQPQHF,TGTGCCAGCAGGCAGGGGGCTCAGCCCCAGCATTTT
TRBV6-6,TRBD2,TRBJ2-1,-,CASSLGTSANEQFF,TGTGCCAGCAGTTTGGGGACTAGCGCCAATGAGCAGTTCTTC
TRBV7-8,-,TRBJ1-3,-,CASSLLSDRLPGNTIYF,TGTGCCAGCAGCTTACTCTCTGACAGGCTTCCTGGAAACACCATATATTTT
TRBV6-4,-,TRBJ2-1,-,CASSDSMGARNEQFF,TGTGCCAGCAGTGACTCGATGGGGGCGCGTAATGAGCAGTTCTTC
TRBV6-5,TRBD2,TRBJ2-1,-,CATGGLARNEQFF,TGTGCCACCGGGGGACTAGCGCGCAATGAGCAGTTCTTC
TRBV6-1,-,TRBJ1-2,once,CASSELGVGRQENGYTF,TGTGCCAGCAGTGAACTGGGCGTTGGCCGGCAGGAAAATGGCTACACCTTC
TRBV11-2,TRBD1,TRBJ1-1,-,CASSLTGGRTEAFF,TGTGCCAGCAGCTTGACAGGGGGTAGGACTGAAGCTTTCTTT
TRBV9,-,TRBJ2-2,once,CASSVVAGPNTGELFF,TGTGCCAGCAGCGTAGTGGCAGGTCCGAACACCGGGGAGCTGTTTTTT
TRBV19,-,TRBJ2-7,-,CASSREGGGSYEQYF,TGTGCCAGTAGTAGGGAAGGAGGGGGCTCCTACGAGCAGTACTTC
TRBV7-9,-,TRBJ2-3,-,CASSYRQGADTQYF,TGTGCCAGCAGTTACAGGCAGGGCGCAGATACGCAGTATTTT
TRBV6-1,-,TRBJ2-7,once,CASRSGQTPYEQYF,TGTGCCAGCAGATCGGGACAAACCCCCTACGAGCAGTACTTC
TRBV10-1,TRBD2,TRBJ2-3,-,CASSPLTGGADTQYF,TGCGCCAGCAGCCCCTTAACGGGAGGTGCAGATACGCAGTATTTT
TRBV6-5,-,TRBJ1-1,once,CASSLRVGGGTEAFF,TGTGCCAGCAGTTTACGGGTAGGAGGGGGCACTGAAGCTTTCTTT
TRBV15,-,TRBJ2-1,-,CATSRGGDNEQFF,TGTGCCACCAGCAGAGGAGGGGACAATGAGCAGTTCTTC
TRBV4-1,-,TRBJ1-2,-,CASSQQQDSHGYTF,TGCGCCAGCAGCCAACAACAGGACAGCCATGGCTACACCTTC
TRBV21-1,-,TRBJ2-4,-,CASSTPGGDNIQYF,TGTGCCAGCAGCACTCCCGGGGGTGATAACATTCAGTACTTC
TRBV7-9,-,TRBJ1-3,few,CASSLDTGNTIYF,TGTGCCAGCAGCTTAGATACTGGAAACACCATATATTTT
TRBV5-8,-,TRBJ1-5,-,CASSYDGKDNQPQHF,TGTGCCAGCAGTTACGACGGGAAGGACAATCAGCCCCAGCATTTT
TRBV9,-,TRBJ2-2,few,CASSVRQDPVTGELFF,TGTGCCAGCAGCGTGAGACAGGACCCCGTGACCGGGGAGCTGTTTTTT